This T cell receptor beta chain was documented in a study of glioma-infiltrating T cells after dendritic cell vaccination. About the research overall: Patients received autologous tumor lysate-pulsed dendritic cell vaccination between about 2003 and 2013. Autologous tumor lysate was loaded overnight onto monocyte-derived dendritic cells grown seven days with IL-4 and GM-CSF.

V lost 0 bases and J lost 8, with 14 bases in between. The CDR3 runs 15 residues. Germline CDR1 reads LGHNA; CDR2 reads YSLEER. The data were produced by immunoSEQ multiplex PCR, yet TCRdb's version contains in-frame clones alone and is incomplete. This table has approximately 22,000 clones, 79% appearing once. A remark on this clone: Its antigen is not known.

Regarding the study as a whole: Complete blood and tumor specimen sets were limited to few patients. Patients with more pretreatment TILs had longer time to progression and survival.

This specimen was blood, taken before dendritic cell vaccination. This receptor was obtained from a human donor with glioblastoma. The V and J genes are TRBV4-3 and TRBJ2-1, with D maybe TRBD2 (6 bases). The CDR3 loop reads CASSQDAGPGDEQFF. CDR3 nucleotide sequence: TGCGCCAGCAGCCAAGACGCGGGGCCAGGCGATGAGCAGTTCTTC.